Here is one T cell receptor (beta chain) with its context. The antigen remains undetermined. CDR1 is SGDLS, CDR2 YYNGEE, per germline. Trimming at V came to 1 base and at J to 3 bases, leaving 9 bases not matched to a gene. The CDR3 runs to 17 residues. This entry comes from a study of cytomegalovirus exposure and HLA in healthy donors. Study-level results: In terms of immune exposure information, only CMV serostatus was available. The study assumed roughly uniform donor sequencing depth for presence/absence analyses.

This PCR relied on a set of 60 Vbeta primers and 13 Jbeta primers. Only in-frame clones appear in the TCRdb table, and some are missing; sequencing was by immunoSEQ multiplex PCR. The repertoire has approximately 150,000 clones, around 90% of them found once; the top ten carry about 0.93%. This receptor was obtained from a woman in her twenties or thirties in good health and CMV-seronegative. The chain carries TRBV9 and TRBJ2-3; 9 bases are shared with TRBD2. What was sequenced was PBMCs. CDR3 sequence: CASSVSPAGGVTDTQYF. The CDR3 DNA is TGTGCCAGCAGCGTATCCCCAGCGGGAGGAGTTACAGATACGCAGTATTTT.